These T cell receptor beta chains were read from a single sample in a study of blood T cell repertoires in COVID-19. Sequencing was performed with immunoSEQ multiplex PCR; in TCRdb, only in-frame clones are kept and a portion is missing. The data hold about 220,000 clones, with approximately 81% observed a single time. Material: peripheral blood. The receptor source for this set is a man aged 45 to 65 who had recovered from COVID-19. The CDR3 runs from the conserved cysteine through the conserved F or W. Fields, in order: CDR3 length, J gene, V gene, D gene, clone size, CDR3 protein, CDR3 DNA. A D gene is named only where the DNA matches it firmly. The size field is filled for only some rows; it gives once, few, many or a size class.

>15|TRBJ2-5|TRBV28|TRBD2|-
CASRVGLAGVGTQYF
TGTGCCAGCAGGGTAGGGCTAGCGGGAGTTGGGACCCAGTACTTC
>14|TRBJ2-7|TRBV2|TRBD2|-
CASSASGKTGEQYF
TGTGCCAGCAGTGCGAGCGGGAAGACGGGGGAGCAGTACTTC
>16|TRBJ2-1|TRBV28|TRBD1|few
CASSLWGTGGFDEQFF
TGTGCCAGCAGTTTATGGGGGACAGGGGGTTTCGATGAGCAGTTCTTC
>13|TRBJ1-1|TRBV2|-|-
CASRYTGQTEAFF
TGTGCCAGCAGGTACACCGGACAAACTGAAGCTTTCTTT
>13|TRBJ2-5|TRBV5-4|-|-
CASSLTGKETQYF
TGTGCCAGCAGCTTGACAGGGAAAGAGACCCAGTACTTC
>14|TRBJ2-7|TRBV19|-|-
CASTGTGGSYEQYF
TGTGCCAGTACGGGGACCGGGGGTTCCTACGAGCAGTACTTC
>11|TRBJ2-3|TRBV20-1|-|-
CTGGFTDTQYF
TGCACCGGGGGATTTACAGATACGCAGTATTTT
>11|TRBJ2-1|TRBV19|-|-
CASSTRTKQFF
TGTGCCAGTAGTACAAGGACTAAGCAGTTCTTC
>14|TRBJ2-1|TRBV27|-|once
CASSLPGAYNEQFF
TGTGCCAGCAGTCTGCCAGGCGCCTACAATGAGCAGTTCTTC
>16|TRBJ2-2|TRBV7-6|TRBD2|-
CASSRSGRPNTGELFF
TGTGCCAGCAGCCGCAGCGGGAGGCCTAACACCGGGGAGCTGTTTTTT
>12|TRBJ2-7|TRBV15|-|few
CATADRDYEQYF
TGTGCCACCGCGGACCGGGACTACGAGCAGTACTTC
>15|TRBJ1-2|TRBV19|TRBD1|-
CASSAWDRGLYGYTF
TGTGCCAGTAGTGCATGGGACAGGGGGCTCTATGGCTACACCTTC
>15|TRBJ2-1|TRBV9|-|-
CASSVGGAIYNEQFF
TGTGCCAGCAGCGTTGGGGGGGCGATTTACAATGAGCAGTTCTTC
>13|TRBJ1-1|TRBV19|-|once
CASSIGSRTEAFF
TGTGCCAGTAGTATTGGCTCGAGGACTGAAGCTTTCTTT
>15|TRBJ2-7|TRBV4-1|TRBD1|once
CASSQGQGKSYEQYF
TGCGCCAGCAGCCAAGGACAGGGCAAGTCCTACGAGCAGTACTTC
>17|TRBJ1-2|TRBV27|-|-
CASSFDVGYGANYGYTF
TGTGCCAGCAGTTTTGATGTTGGATACGGGGCTAACTATGGCTACACCTTC